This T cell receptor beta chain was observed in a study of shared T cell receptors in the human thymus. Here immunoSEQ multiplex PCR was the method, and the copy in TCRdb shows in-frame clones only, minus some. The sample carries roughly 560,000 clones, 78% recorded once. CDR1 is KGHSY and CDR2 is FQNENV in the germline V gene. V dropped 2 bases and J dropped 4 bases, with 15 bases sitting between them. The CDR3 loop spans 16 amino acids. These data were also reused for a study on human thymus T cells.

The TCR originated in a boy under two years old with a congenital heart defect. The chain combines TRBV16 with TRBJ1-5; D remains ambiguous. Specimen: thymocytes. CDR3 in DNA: TGTGCCAGCAGCCAACCCGGGTCACCTCCAAATCAGCCCCAGCATTTT. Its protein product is CASSQPGSPPNQPQHF.